The 17 T cell receptor beta chains listed next were all sequenced from one sample in a study of Graves' ophthalmopathy and Graves' hyperthyroidism. RNA transcripts served as template for amplifying TCR beta CDR3 sequences. The authors performed first-round RT-PCR with HTBI primers and then a second-round multiplex PCR. In TCRdb, the multiplex PCR reads were re-called with MiXCR into one record per CDR3 protein. The data contain more than 300,000 distinct CDR3 sequences, about 18% of them singletons. Sample: peripheral blood. The receptors were gathered from an adult woman with stable Graves' hyperthyroidism.

In its sample, this clonotype was seen many times. The chain has TRBV5-1 and TRBJ2-2, with D perhaps TRBD1 (6 bases). This CDR3 has 18 amino acids. Germline CDR1 and CDR2: SGHRS and YFSETQ. Deletions cut 0 bases from V and 4 bases from J, with 19 bases between. For the CDR3, the DNA is TGCGCCAGCAGCTTGGGAAATGAATGGACAGAGGGCACCGGGGAGCTGTTTTTT. Encoded protein: CASSLGNEWTEGTGELFF.

This clonotype was found many times. The chain couples TRBV30 to TRBJ2-3, with no clear D. The V and J ends lost 3 bases and 2 bases respectively, with 9 bases between them. Germline V lookup: CDR1 GTSNPN, CDR2 SVGIG (reference sequence). The CDR3 is 13 amino acids. DNA for the CDR3: TGTGCCTGGAGCCGAGAGATCACAGATACGCAGTATTTT. Protein: CAWSREITDTQYF. The full variable domain, its missing parts supplied by reference TRBV30 and TRBJ2-3, is SQTIHQWPATLVQPVGSPLSLECTVEGTSNPNLYWYRQAAGRGLQLLFYSVGIGQISSEVPQNLSASRPQDRQFILSSKKLLLSDSGFYLCAWSREITDTQYFGPGTRLTVL.

This clonotype was recorded at least ten times. The V gene is TRBV6-1, the J gene TRBJ2-7; the D gene is possibly TRBD2 (7 bases). CDR1 and CDR2 from the germline V gene are MNHNS and SASEGT. Trimming removed 4 bases from V and 4 bases from J, with 17 bases in between. This CDR3 spans 15 amino acids. DNA for the CDR3: TGTGCCAGCAGTGCTACCTACGGGGGGCGGTACGAGCAGTACTTC. This codes for CASSATYGGRYEQYF.

In this sample, this clonotype turned up many times. V and J are TRBV20-1 and TRBJ2-7, with D possibly being TRBD2 (5 bases). Germline V lookup: CDR1 DFQATT, CDR2 SNEGSKA (reference sequence). CDR3 length equals 15 residues. The V gene lost 6 bases and the J gene lost 2 bases, with 20 bases spanning the gap. The CDR3 loop is CSAAGRARGPYEQYF. CDR3 sequence (DNA): TGCAGTGCCGCCGGACGGGCTCGGGGTCCCTACGAGCAGTACTTC.

This clonotype was observed at least ten times. The rearrangement uses TRBV7-9 and TRBJ2-7; D gene uncertain. Germline lookup yields CDR1 SEHNR and CDR2 FQNEAQ (reference sequence). The V end was cut by 1 base, the J end by 3 bases, with 4 bases between. The CDR3 length is 12 residues. The CDR3 DNA reads TGTGCCAGCAGCTTAGACTACTACGAGCAGTACTTC. Its protein is CASSLDYYEQYF.

This clonotype was detected ten times or more. This rearrangement joins TRBV2 to TRBJ2-4, with 7 nucleotides matching TRBD1. Unmatched junction bases numbered 8, after V lost 1 base and J lost 11 bases. This CDR3 is 14 amino acids long. Germline V lookup: CDR1 SNHLY, CDR2 FYNNEI. As DNA, the CDR3 is TGTGCCAGCAGTGAAGGGCAGGGGGTTATCGTTCAGTACTTC. Residues: CASSEGQGVIVQYF.

In its sample, this clonotype was seen many times. The V and J genes are TRBV7-2 and TRBJ2-7, with 8 nucleotides matching TRBD2. The V gene's germline CDR1 is SGHTA and CDR2 FQGNSA. With V trimmed by 5 bases and J by 1 base, 10 bases remained unmatched. There are 16 residues in the CDR3. CDR3 bases: TGTGCCAGCAGCCCAGTCGGCGGGAGGCCGTCCTACGAGCAGTACTTC. Its protein is CASSPVGGRPSYEQYF.

CDR3 protein: CASSRRASGTTGELFF. CDR3 coding DNA: TGTGCCAGCAGCCGTCGGGCCTCGGGTACGACCGGGGAGCTGTTTTTT. This rearrangement joins TRBV11-2 to TRBJ2-2; D ambiguous. This CDR3 comprises 16 residues. V lost 5 bases and J 5 bases, leaving 18 bases between the germline ends. Per germline, CDR1 SGHAT and CDR2 FQNNGV.

This clonotype was found many times. CDR3 sequence: CASRRQGAIEETQYF. CDR3 nucleotides: TGTGCCAGCCGACGACAGGGGGCGATCGAAGAGACCCAGTACTTC. V and J are TRBV4-2 and TRBJ2-5; TRBD1 agrees at 10 bases. This CDR3 region has 15 residues. CDR1 and CDR2 (germline): LGHNA, YNFKEQ. The V segment lost 8 bases and the J segment 3 bases; nucleotides outside the gene matches: 9.

This clonotype has a count of ten or more. This sequence joins TRBV12-3 or TRBV12-4 and TRBJ1-1, with TRBD1 identical over 9 bases. V trimming: 5 bases; J trimming: 1 base; junction bases outside the gene matches: 5. This CDR3 is built from 15 residues. CDR3 sequence reads: CASSPAGQGNTEAFF. DNA of the CDR3: TGTGCCAGCAGTCCAGCGGGACAGGGGAACACTGAAGCTTTCTTT.

This clonotype has only a few counts. The CDR3, as DNA: TGCAGCGTTGTTGGACAGAGTTACACTGAAGCTTTCTTT. As protein: CSVVGQSYTEAFF. The rearrangement links TRBV29-1 to TRBJ1-1, with D possibly being TRBD1 (6 bases). The CDR3 is made up of 13 amino acids. Germline CDR1 reads SQVTM; CDR2 reads ANQGSEA. Trimming cost V 4 bases and J 3 bases, with 12 bases left between them.

This chain uses TRBV11-2 with TRBJ1-1; D is undetermined. Trimming cost V 4 bases and J 2 bases, with 14 bases left between them. This CDR3 region has 15 residues. The germline V gene has CDR1 SGHAT and CDR2 FQNNGV. The CDR3 protein is CASSSSRPSNTEAFF. The CDR3 DNA sequence: TGTGCCAGCAGCTCCTCCCGACCATCCAACACTGAAGCTTTCTTT.

This clonotype showed up many times. This chain links TRBV12-3 or TRBV12-4 with TRBJ1-5; 7 nucleotides line up with TRBD1. Trimming removed 0 bases from V and 6 bases from J; junction bases left unmatched: 5. The CDR3 totals 15 residues. CDR3 bases: TGTGCCAGCAGTTTAGCGACAGGGTTGGGTCAGCCCCAGCATTTT. Residues: CASSLATGLGQPQHF.

This clonotype came up many times. The chain is built from TRBV7-2 and TRBJ2-5; the D gene is possibly TRBD2 (6 bases). The CDR3 consists of 15 residues. Trimming removed 2 bases at V and 5 bases at J, with 15 bases between. Germline values: CDR1 SGHTA, CDR2 FQGNSA. The CDR3 spells CASSLWAGSGETQYF. DNA of the CDR3: TGTGCCAGCAGCTTATGGGCGGGAAGCGGGGAGACCCAGTACTTC.

To note about this clonotype: A much larger clone differs from this one at a single base, so this may be a read error. This CDR3 is CASSYSWGSGKETQDF. The CDR3 region has the DNA TGTGCCAGCAGTTACTCTTGGGGTAGCGGAAAAGAGACCCAGGACTTC. The chain couples TRBV6-5 to TRBJ2-5, with TRBD2 as a possible D gene (6 bases). The CDR3 loop spans 16 amino acids. Germline-derived CDR1 and CDR2 are MNHEY and SVGAGI.

This clonotype has at least ten counts. V gene TRBV6-1 combines with J gene TRBJ2-5, with 11 bases that match TRBD2. Trimming took 2 bases from V and 5 from J; bases not matched to a gene: 10. The length of the CDR3 is 17 residues. Germline V lookup: CDR1 MNHNS, CDR2 SASEGT. In nucleotides, the CDR3 is TGTGCCAGCAGTGAACTGGCTAGCGGGGGGCCCTACGAGACCCAGTACTTC. Amino acids: CASSELASGGPYETQYF.

This clonotype was detected many times. The chain joins TRBV7-9 to TRBJ1-1; perhaps TRBD1 as D (5 bases). Germline V gives CDR1 SEHNR, CDR2 FQNEAQ (reference sequence). This CDR3 spans 14 amino acids. V was pared by 5 bases and J by 4 bases, with 14 bases between. The CDR3 sequence: CASSLTVGSTEAFF. The CDR3 nucleotides read TGTGCCAGCAGCCTGACAGTCGGGAGCACTGAAGCTTTCTTT.